This T cell receptor (beta chain) emerged from a study of CD8 T cells in ankylosing spondylitis. Note on this clonotype: Its antigen is as yet unknown.

Germline CDR1 is MGHRA and CDR2 is YSYEKL. The CDR3 is made up of 14 amino acids. Trimming left V 2 bases short and J 4 bases short, with 8 bases between. Preparation of TCR beta libraries was done by quantitative 5'-RACE with molecular barcodes. MiXCR, applied by TCRdb to the 5' RACE reads, yields one record per CDR3 protein. This table has 300,000 to 400,000 distinct CDR3 sequences, approximately 20% appearing once. Study-level results: Made up of roughly 8 highly homologous variants, a TCR beta motif appeared characteristic of ankylosing spondylitis blood. Reportedly, disease-linked clones are significantly enriched in ankylosing spondylitis patients' matched synovial fluid. Past research had described some motif variants in reactive arthritis synovial fluid and blood.

The TCR originated in a male donor with ankylosing spondylitis. Sequences were obtained from blood, either unsorted or a sorted T cell fraction (not recorded which). The chain employs TRBV4-1 and TRBJ1-4, with D perhaps TRBD1 (5 bases). CDR3 residues: CASSQRQRNEKLFF. Written as DNA, the CDR3 is TGCGCCAGCAGCCAAAGACAGCGTAATGAAAAACTGTTTTTT.